Following are 25 T cell receptor beta chains from one sample sequenced in a study of neurological immune-mediated disorders. One entry per CDR3 protein, called by TCRdb with MiXCR from the 5' RACE reads. The sample holds tens of thousands of distinct CDR3 sequences; roughly 13% are singletons and the top ten take roughly 6.8%. Input material: PBMCs. These receptors were obtained from a woman aged 50 to 65 in good health.

This clonotype has a count of ten or more. V and J are TRBV6-5 and TRBJ1-6; 7 bases align to TRBD1. The CDR3 extends over 18 amino acids. Germline V CDR1 and CDR2: MNHEY, SVGAGI. V was clipped by 0 bases and J by 9 bases; unmatched bases: 14. Here the CDR3 reads CASSYSGGLRTGPSPLHF. The DNA for the CDR3 is TGTGCCAGCAGTTACTCCGGGGGCCTCCGGACAGGCCCTTCACCCCTCCACTTT.

Note on this clonotype: With a much larger clone just one base away, this may be a read error. This chain connects TRBV5-1 to TRBJ2-1; 8 nucleotides line up with TRBD2. This CDR3 has 15 amino acids. The germline CDR1 and CDR2 sequences are SGHRS and YFSETQ. The CDR3 loop is CVSSSQAGVANEQFF. CDR3 in DNA: TGCGTCAGCAGCTCTCAAGCGGGAGTGGCAAATGAGCAGTTCTTC.

Many counts were recorded for this clonotype. CDR3 DNA: TGCGCCAGCAGCTGGACAGCGGGAGGAAAACAAGAGACCCAGTACTTC. It translates to CASSWTAGGKQETQYF. The chain has TRBV5-1 and TRBJ2-5, with 9 bases lining up with TRBD2. Germline CDR1 is SGHRS and CDR2 is YFSETQ. The CDR3 has 16 amino acids. The V and J ends lost 3 bases and 2 bases, in that order; junction bases with no gene match: 8. Together with reference TRBV5-1 and TRBJ2-5, the CDR3 gives the full variable domain: KAGVTQTPRYLIKTRGQQVTLSCSPISGHRSVSWYQQTPGQGLQFLFEYFSETQRNKGNFPGRFSGRQFSNSRSEMNVSTLELGDSALYLCASSWTAGGKQETQYFGPGTRLLVL.

This clonotype was detected many times. V gene TRBV10-3 combines with J gene TRBJ1-1; D is ambiguous. The CDR3 loop spans 13 amino acids. Germline V gene data show CDR1 as ENHRY and CDR2 as SYGVKD. Trimming stripped 8 bases from V and 8 bases from J, with 18 bases between. The CDR3 sequence: CAIRWGDSSEAFF. As DNA, the CDR3 is TGTGCCATCCGGTGGGGAGATTCCTCCGAAGCTTTCTTT.

As for this clonotype: This could be a read error, since a much larger clone is one nucleotide away. This chain uses TRBV7-9 with TRBJ1-2; 11 nucleotides align to TRBD1. Germline V lookup: CDR1 SEHNR, CDR2 FQNEAQ (reference sequence). There are 13 residues in the CDR3. V shed 5 bases and J 11 bases; nucleotides not matched to a gene: 7. CDR3 residues: CASSPDRGQAYTF. The CDR3, as DNA: TGTGCCAGCAGCCCGGACAGGGGGCAAGCTTACACCTTC.

This clonotype was counted many times. The chain recombines TRBV6-5 with TRBJ1-1; D may be TRBD1 (6 bases). The CDR3 is made up of 15 amino acids. V was cut by 8 bases and J by 4 bases, with 20 bases left in between. Germline loops: CDR1 MNHEY, CDR2 SVGAGI. The CDR3 loop is CASSFGGLGVTEAFF. The CDR3 DNA reads TGTGCCAGCTCTTTCGGGGGGCTTGGTGTCACTGAAGCTTTCTTT.

This clonotype was detected a few times. This chain connects TRBV20-1 to TRBJ1-6; D might be TRBD1 (5 bases). CDR1 is DFQATT, CDR2 SNEGSKA, per germline (reference sequence). This CDR3 is 15 amino acids long. The V end was cut by 0 bases, the J end by 6 bases, with 12 bases between. The CDR3 spells CSARDAGVGNSPLHF. In nucleotides, the CDR3 is TGCAGTGCTAGAGATGCGGGGGTTGGTAATTCACCCCTCCACTTT.

This clonotype was recorded many times. The V call is TRBV5-1, the J call TRBJ2-2, with D possibly TRBD1 on 5 matching bases. CDR1 is SGHRS and CDR2 is YFSETQ in the germline V gene. The germline V and J ends were trimmed by 2 bases and 1 base, with 9 bases remaining between them. The CDR3 totals 15 residues. The CDR3 protein is CASSFQTGNTGELFF. The CDR3, as DNA: TGCGCCAGCAGCTTCCAAACAGGGAACACCGGGGAGCTGTTTTTT.

With respect to this clonotype: A much larger clone is a single base away; this may be a read error. The chain employs TRBV5-1 and TRBJ1-1; tentative D call: TRBD1 (6 bases). This CDR3 has 13 amino acids. The ends were cut back, 2 bases at V and 6 bases at J, with 11 bases in the middle. Per the germline V gene, CDR1 is SGHRS and CDR2 is YFSETQ. CDR3 in DNA: TGCGCCAGCAGCTTTGACGGGACACCTGAAGCTTTCTTT. It translates to CASSFDGTPEAFF.

This clonotype was detected ten times or more. This chain connects TRBV7-2 to TRBJ2-7, with D maybe TRBD2 (6 bases). Germline V gene lookup returns CDR1 SGHTA and CDR2 FQGNSA. V shed 2 bases and J shed 3 bases, with 14 bases lying between them. This CDR3 is built from 15 residues. The CDR3 sequence: CASSLWTTKNYEQYF. The CDR3 DNA sequence: TGTGCCAGCAGCTTATGGACTACAAAAAACTACGAGCAGTACTTC.

This clonotype turned up a few times. This chain connects TRBV7-3 to TRBJ2-7; TRBD1 aligns across 11 bases. The CDR3 runs to 16 residues. The V gene's germline CDR1 is SGHTA and CDR2 FQGTGA. V shed 4 bases, J shed 6 bases, and the junction held 11 bases outside the gene matches. The CDR3 is CASSSLGTGGSFEQYF. CDR3 DNA: TGTGCCAGCAGCTCCCTTGGGACAGGGGGTTCGTTCGAGCAGTACTTC.

This clonotype was counted ten times or more. CDR3 protein: CASSAGTGRPYNEQFF. CDR3 in DNA: TGCGCCAGCAGCGCGGGGACAGGGAGACCCTACAATGAGCAGTTCTTC. The chain employs TRBV5-1 and TRBJ2-1; 9 bases match TRBD1. The length of the CDR3 is 16 residues. Trimming cost V 4 bases and J 2 bases; bases outside gene matches: 7. Germline CDR1 is SGHRS and CDR2 is YFSETQ.

In its sample, this clonotype was seen many times. The chain recombines TRBV29-1 with TRBJ1-4; D might be TRBD1 (6 bases). Germline V gives CDR1 SQVTM, CDR2 ANQGSEA. The V and J ends lost 3 bases and 10 bases respectively, with 18 bases between them. The CDR3 runs 14 residues. The CDR3 protein is CSVEFEGGWGKLFF. The CDR3 DNA sequence: TGCAGCGTTGAGTTCGAGGGGGGTTGGGGAAAACTGTTTTTT. The variable domain in full, completed from reference TRBV29-1 and TRBJ1-4, reads SAVISQKPSRDICQRGTSLTIQCQVDSQVTMMFWYRQQPGQSLTLIATANQGSEATYESGFVIDKFPISRPNLTFSTLTVSNMSPEDSSIYLCSVEFEGGWGKLFFGSGTQLSVL.

This clonotype was found many times. J is TRBJ2-2 and V is TRBV7-2; 8 bases are a match to TRBD1. With 1 base clipped from V and 4 bases from J, the junction kept 5 bases outside the gene matches. From germline, CDR1 is SGHTA and CDR2 FQGNSA. CDR3 size: 16 residues. CDR3 protein: CASSLGRGRSTGELFF. CDR3 coding DNA: TGTGCCAGCAGCTTAGGCAGGGGGCGAAGCACCGGGGAGCTGTTTTTT.

The rearrangement joins TRBV11-2 to TRBJ2-3, with a possible D match to TRBD1 (5 bases). V was trimmed by 6 bases and J by 2 bases, leaving 18 bases between them. Germline CDR1 is SGHAT and CDR2 is FQNNGV. The CDR3 runs to 16 residues. The CDR3 coding sequence is TGTGCCAGCAGGACGAGTCGGACATGGACCACAGATACGCAGTATTTT. It specifies CASRTSRTWTTDTQYF. The entire variable domain, with the rest obtained from reference TRBV11-2 and TRBJ2-3, is as follows: EAGVAQSPRYKIIEKRQSVAFWCNPISGHATLYWYQQILGQGPKLLIQFQNNGVVDDSQLPKDRFSAERLKGVDSTLKIQPAKLEDSAVYLCASRTSRTWTTDTQYFGPGTRLTVL.

This clonotype turned up a few times. The chain carries TRBV11-2 and TRBJ2-3; TRBD2 aligns across 9 bases. Looked up from germline, CDR1 is SGHAT and CDR2 is FQNNGV. The CDR3 extends over 19 amino acids. V lost 0 bases, J lost 1 base, and 11 bases stayed unmatched. The CDR3: CASSLDTTQGLAGTDTQYF. The CDR3 DNA follows: TGTGCCAGCAGCTTAGATACAACCCAGGGACTAGCAGGCACAGATACGCAGTATTTT.

This clonotype was seen only a few times. The chain joins TRBV3-1 to TRBJ1-6; no reliable D call. This CDR3 contains 13 residues. Germline CDR1 is LGHDT and CDR2 is YNNKEL (reference sequence). Trimming shortened V by 1 base and J by 7 bases, and 5 bases separated the two germline ends. CDR3 amino acids: CASSQGQNSPLHF. In DNA form, the CDR3 reads TGTGCCAGCAGCCAAGGCCAGAATTCACCCCTCCACTTT.

In its sample, this clonotype was seen many times. The CDR3 coding sequence is TGTGCCAGCAGCTTAGGACAGGGGGTGGACGAGCAGTACTTC. It encodes CASSLGQGVDEQYF. The V gene is TRBV7-6, the J gene TRBJ2-7; 9 nucleotides line up with TRBD1. The V and J ends lost 1 base and 5 bases, in that order; junction bases with no gene match: 3. Looked up from germline, CDR1 is SGHVS and CDR2 is FNYEAQ. The CDR3 sequence is 14 residues long.

This clonotype has ten or more counts. The chain is built from TRBV7-2 and TRBJ1-1; D is perhaps TRBD1 (5 bases). This CDR3 has 15 residues. Germline V gene lookup returns CDR1 SGHTA and CDR2 FQGNSA. Trimming removed 3 bases from V and 5 bases from J, with 16 bases in between. This CDR3 reads CASSLEGTLRTEAFF. Written as DNA, the CDR3 is TGTGCCAGCAGCTTGGAGGGGACCCTGAGAACTGAAGCTTTCTTT.

This clonotype was observed at least ten times. The V gene is TRBV5-1, the J gene TRBJ1-2, with 7 bases fitting TRBD1. CDR3 length: 14 amino acids. After removal of 4 bases from V and 5 bases from J, the junction contained 8 bases not matched to a gene. The germline V gene has CDR1 SGHRS and CDR2 YFSETQ. The CDR3 region has the DNA TGCGCCAGCAGCACCGGACAGGTTGAATATGGCTACACCTTC. Encoded protein: CASSTGQVEYGYTF.

This clonotype has only a few counts. This chain joins TRBV7-9 and TRBJ1-1; D remains unclear. Trimming took 2 bases from V and 2 from J, leaving 6 bases between them. The germline V gene encodes CDR1 SEHNR and CDR2 FQNEAQ (reference sequence). This CDR3 spans 13 amino acids. This CDR3 is CASSLTENTEAFF. The CDR3 DNA follows: TGTGCCAGCAGCTTAACAGAAAACACTGAAGCTTTCTTT. Full variable domain (remainder filled in from reference TRBV7-9 and TRBJ1-1): DTGVSQNPRHKITKRGQNVTFRCDPISEHNRLYWYRQTLGQGPEFLTYFQNEAQLEKSRLLSDRFSAERPKGSFSTLEIQRTEQGDSAMYLCASSLTENTEAFFGQGTRLTVV.

This clonotype has at least ten counts. This chain uses TRBV3-1 with TRBJ1-1, with unresolved D. There are 17 residues in the CDR3. V gave up 4 bases and J gave up 1 base, with 19 bases separating them. From germline, CDR1 is LGHDT and CDR2 YNNKEL (reference sequence). The CDR3 DNA reads as TGTGCCAGCAGCCCCCAAGGAAGGGATTTTCGGAACACTGAAGCTTTCTTT. It specifies CASSPQGRDFRNTEAFF.

There are many counts of this clonotype. The V gene is TRBV5-1, the J gene TRBJ2-1, with D unclear. CDR3 length: 13 residues. CDR1 is SGHRS, CDR2 YFSETQ, per germline. The germline V and J ends were trimmed by 0 bases and 12 bases, with 13 bases remaining between them. CDR3 residues: CASSLDARRGQFF. CDR3 coding DNA: TGCGCCAGCAGCTTGGATGCAAGAAGAGGGCAGTTCTTC.

This clonotype has at least ten counts. The chain links TRBV18 to TRBJ1-2; TRBD1 is a possible D gene (6 bases). CDR1 and CDR2 (germline): KGHSH, LQKENI. V gave up 2 bases and J gave up 8 bases, with 15 bases separating them. CDR3 length: 14 residues. The DNA of the CDR3 is TGTGCCAGCTCACCATTGGGGGCCCCAGACGGCTACACCTTC. Translation: CASSPLGAPDGYTF.

This clonotype was seen at least ten times. The chain joins TRBV20-1 to TRBJ2-3; 8 positions match TRBD2. Trimming removed 1 base from V and 2 bases from J; junction bases left unmatched: 5. Germline loops: CDR1 DFQATT, CDR2 SNEGSKA (reference sequence). This CDR3 has 15 amino acids. The CDR3 spells CSARGRGGATDTQYF. The CDR3 DNA follows: TGCAGTGCTAGAGGTCGGGGGGGGGCCACAGATACGCAGTATTTT.